Presented here are 24 T cell receptor beta chains from one specimen sequenced in a study of CD8 T cells in acute hepatitis C reinfection. As to time point: naive CD8 control sorted from an acute-time-point sample. Libraries were prepared by immunoSEQ multiplex PCR; TCRdb keeps only in-frame clonotypes and omits some of them. The top ten clones hold 9.5% to 12% of a sample with about 40,000 clones, approximately 85% of them seen once. The sample was naive CD8+ T cells from PBMCs. The receptors shown here come from a woman aged 18-29 years who spontaneously cleared hepatitis C infection.

The gene calls are TRBV29-1 and TRBJ2-7, with unresolved D. The CDR3 loop spans 16 amino acids. The germline V gene has CDR1 SQVTM and CDR2 ANQGSEA. V was shortened by 1 base and J by 1 base, with 17 bases between the two germline ends. The CDR3 loop is CSVEAVGSTLSYEQYF. CDR3 sequence (DNA): TGCAGCGTTGAAGCAGTCGGCAGCACCCTTTCCTACGAGCAGTACTTC.

The chain couples TRBV9 to TRBJ2-7, with D possibly being TRBD2 (6 bases). Germline V gene lookup returns CDR1 SGDLS and CDR2 YYNGEE. The CDR3 extends over 15 amino acids. Trimming removed 0 bases from V and 0 bases from J, with 10 bases in between. The CDR3 is CASSVGTTLSYEQYF. The CDR3 DNA reads as TGTGCCAGCAGCGTAGGGACTACCCTCTCCTACGAGCAGTACTTC.

The CDR3 DNA follows: TGCGCCAGCAGCCCTCGGGCTGGGGTTGATAGCGGGACCTACGAGCAGTACTTC. This gives the protein CASSPRAGVDSGTYEQYF. The rearrangement uses TRBV4-1 and TRBJ2-7; the match to TRBD2 covers 8 bases. CDR3 length: 18 residues. Trimming removed 4 bases from V and 2 bases from J; junction bases left unmatched: 16. CDR1 is MGHRA, CDR2 YSYEKL, per germline.

The chain couples TRBV5-1 to TRBJ2-2; tentatively, D is TRBD1 (6 bases). The CDR3 is 16 amino acids. Trimming cost V 4 bases and J 2 bases, with 15 bases left between them. Germline V gene sequence: CDR1 SGHRS, CDR2 YFSETQ. CDR3 DNA sequence: TGCGCCAGCAGCCCAGAGACAGGAGACAACACCGGGGAGCTGTTTTTT. This sequence encodes CASSPETGDNTGELFF.

The J gene is TRBJ2-1, the V gene TRBV5-1; a possible D gene is TRBD2 (5 bases). CDR1 is SGHRS, CDR2 YFSETQ, per germline. The V and J ends lost 5 bases and 0 bases respectively, with 15 bases between them. The CDR3 is made up of 16 amino acids. The CDR3 loop reads CASRPPLGSSYNEQFF. CDR3 in DNA: TGCGCCAGCAGACCTCCTTTGGGGAGCTCCTACAATGAGCAGTTCTTC.

The chain employs TRBV7-9 and TRBJ2-5; weak D call: TRBD2 (5 bases). CDR1 SEHNR and CDR2 FQNEAQ come from the germline V gene (reference sequence). V was clipped by 4 bases and J by 5 bases, with 14 bases between them. The CDR3 length is 14 residues. In nucleotides, the CDR3 is TGTGCCAGCAGCTCCGGACCGGAGGACGAGACCCAGTACTTC. Translation gives CASSSGPEDETQYF. The complete variable domain, with remaining parts taken from reference TRBV7-9 and TRBJ2-5, reads DTGVSQNPRHKITKRGQNVTFRCDPISEHNRLYWYRQTLGQGPEFLTYFQNEAQLEKSRLLSDRFSAERPKGSFSTLEIQRTEQGDSAMYLCASSSGPEDETQYFGPGTRLLVL.

The chain combines TRBV7-9 with TRBJ1-4, with D hard to call. The germline V and J ends were trimmed by 3 bases and 11 bases, with 10 bases remaining between them. The CDR3 length is 12 residues. Germline V gene data show CDR1 as SEHNR and CDR2 as FQNEAQ (reference sequence). The CDR3, as DNA: TGTGCCAGCAGCTTCGGGCAGGATAAACTGTTTTTT. This encodes CASSFGQDKLFF.

This clone has a single count. This chain connects TRBV2 to TRBJ2-1; the D is unclear. The CDR3 loop spans 10 amino acids. The germline V and J ends were trimmed by 6 bases and 12 bases, with 9 bases remaining between them. Germline-derived CDR1 and CDR2 are SNHLY and FYNNEI. CDR3 sequence (DNA): TGTGCCAGCAGGGGTTTAGGGCAGTTCTTC. The encoded protein is CASRGLGQFF.

This chain links TRBV27 with TRBJ1-5, with D possibly matching TRBD1 (6 bases). V was trimmed by 2 bases and J by 6 bases, leaving 11 bases between them. CDR3 size: 14 residues. Germline values: CDR1 MNHEY, CDR2 SMNVEV (reference sequence). CDR3 amino acids: CASSLPGEGQPQHF. DNA for the CDR3: TGTGCCAGCAGTTTACCAGGGGAAGGTCAGCCCCAGCATTTT.

J is TRBJ1-5 and V is TRBV7-9, with 7 bases matching TRBD1. Germline loops: CDR1 SEHNR, CDR2 FQNEAQ (reference sequence). J lost 3 bases, V lost 4 bases, and 3 bases had no gene match. The CDR3 loop spans 14 amino acids. CDR3 sequence (DNA): TGTGCCAGCAGCTATACAGGGGCCAATCAGCCCCAGCATTTT. As protein: CASSYTGANQPQHF.

The V and J genes are TRBV5-8 and TRBJ2-4; maybe TRBD2 (6 bases). CDR3 length: 15 amino acids. Germline CDR1 SGHTS, CDR2 YDEGEE. V was trimmed by 3 bases and J by 5 bases, leaving 15 bases between them. CDR3 loop: CASSSPRLDQNIQYF. The CDR3 DNA reads TGTGCCAGCAGCTCCCCCCGACTAGATCAAAACATTCAGTACTTC.

This clone was detected only a few times. The CDR3 loop is CASSKAGYEQYF. The CDR3 region has the DNA TGTGCCAGCAGTAAAGCCGGCTACGAGCAGTACTTC. The chain uses TRBV27 and TRBJ2-7; D call uncertain. Germline-derived CDR1 and CDR2 are MNHEY and SMNVEV (reference sequence). CDR3 length: 12 residues. Trimming left V 5 bases short and J 3 bases short, with 8 bases between.

This clone has just a few counts. The CDR3 nucleotides read TGTGCCAGTATTGCTCTTGCGGCGATTACCGAAGCTTTCTTT. This translates into CASIALAAITEAFF. The V and J genes are TRBV19 and TRBJ1-1; no firm D call. Trimming removed 7 bases from V and 8 bases from J, with 20 bases in between. This CDR3 is 14 amino acids long. Germline lookup yields CDR1 LNHDA and CDR2 SQIVND (reference sequence).

The chain uses TRBV7-6 and TRBJ2-7; D tentatively reads TRBD1 or TRBD2 (5 bases each). The CDR3 has 14 residues. The germline CDR1 and CDR2 sequences are SGHVS and FNYEAQ. V dropped 3 bases and J dropped 4 bases, with 13 bases sitting between them. The chain's CDR3 is CASSFGADPYEQYF. CDR3 sequence (DNA): TGTGCCAGCAGCTTCGGGGCAGACCCATACGAGCAGTACTTC.

V is TRBV6-5 and J is TRBJ1-2, with 7 bases matching TRBD1. Looked up from germline, CDR1 is MNHEY and CDR2 is SVGAGI. V dropped 6 bases and J dropped 7; count of bases not matched to a gene: 8. CDR3 length: 13 residues. Here the CDR3 DNA reads TGTGCCAGCAGGGTGGAAGGGGGCGTTGGCTACACCTTC. Protein: CASRVEGGVGYTF.

CDR3 in DNA: TGTGCCAGCAGTGGGGGACTTCTACCCTCCTACGAGCAGTACTTC. Translated, it gives CASSGGLLPSYEQYF. The chain has TRBV27 and TRBJ2-7, with D perhaps matching TRBD2 (6 bases). Trimming removed 5 bases from V and 0 bases from J, with 14 bases in between. CDR1 and CDR2 from the germline V gene are MNHEY and SMNVEV (reference sequence). The CDR3 totals 15 residues.

The chain links TRBV25-1 to TRBJ1-5, with D unresolved. The CDR3 has 15 amino acids. Between the trimmed V and J ends, which lost 1 base and 4 bases, there was a span of 11 bases. Germline lookup yields CDR1 MGHDK and CDR2 SYGVNS. CDR3 sequence: CASSEFFSDNQPQHF. In DNA form, the CDR3 reads TGTGCCAGCAGTGAATTTTTCAGCGATAATCAGCCCCAGCATTTT.

The gene calls are TRBV29-1 and TRBJ1-1; D perhaps matches TRBD1 (6 bases). The V end lost 4 bases, the J end lost 4 bases, and 10 bases lay between the germline ends. Germline assignment: CDR1 SQVTM and CDR2 ANQGSEA. CDR3 size: 12 residues. Here the CDR3 reads CSVVTGTTEAFF. The CDR3 DNA reads TGCAGCGTTGTCACAGGGACCACTGAAGCTTTCTTT.

The chain is built from TRBV7-2 and TRBJ1-3, with 7 bases aligning to TRBD1. The ends lost 3 bases at V and 8 bases at J; junction bases unmatched: 4. This CDR3 spans 13 amino acids. CDR1 and CDR2 from the germline V gene are SGHTA and FQGNSA. Written as DNA, the CDR3 is TGTGCCAGCAGCTTGCGACAGGGCCACACCATATATTTT. This encodes CASSLRQGHTIYF.

The genes are TRBV27 and TRBJ2-7, with TRBD2 as a possible D gene (6 bases). There are 15 residues in the CDR3. Trimming pared 5 bases from V and 4 bases from J, leaving 18 bases between. Per the germline V gene, CDR1 is MNHEY and CDR2 is SMNVEV (reference sequence). The CDR3 coding sequence is TGTGCCAGCAGTCCCTCTTGGGAGGTCCCGTACGAGCAGTACTTC. Amino acid sequence: CASSPSWEVPYEQYF.

In its sample, this clone ranks as medium-sized. The sample contains more than one DNA sequence encoding this CDR3. The CDR3 DNA is TGTGCCAGCAGCTTGGGACTAGCGGGAACAAATGAGCAGTTCTTC. This translates into CASSLGLAGTNEQFF. The chain couples TRBV5-5 to TRBJ2-1; 11 bases fit TRBD2. Trimming cost V 0 bases and J 7 bases; bases outside gene matches: 3. The CDR3 runs 15 residues. In germline, CDR1 is SGHKS, CDR2 YYEKEE (reference sequence).

This chain joins TRBV30 and TRBJ2-7; weak D call: TRBD1 (5 bases). Germline V gene data show CDR1 as GTSNPN and CDR2 as SVGIG (reference sequence). The CDR3 length is 14 residues. Trimming left V 4 bases short and J 3 bases short, with 16 bases between. This CDR3 reads CAWTYAGLDYEQYF. The CDR3 DNA follows: TGTGCCTGGACTTATGCAGGGCTCGACTACGAGCAGTACTTC.

The chain couples TRBV2 to TRBJ2-7; 8 nucleotides agree with TRBD2. CDR1 and CDR2 (germline): SNHLY, FYNNEI. Trimming cost V 5 bases and J 7 bases; bases outside gene matches: 16. The CDR3 has 16 residues. This CDR3 is CASSSPISGIASEQYF. The CDR3 DNA follows: TGTGCCAGCAGTTCTCCCATTAGCGGGATCGCGAGTGAGCAGTACTTC.

The rearrangement uses TRBV5-1 and TRBJ2-5, with D unresolved. Between the trimmed V and J ends, which lost 4 bases and 0 bases, there was a span of 1 base. CDR1 is SGHRS and CDR2 is YFSETQ in the germline V gene. The CDR3 is 11 amino acids. CDR3 coding DNA: TGCGCCAGCAGCGACCAAGAGACCCAGTACTTC. Translating gives CASSDQETQYF.